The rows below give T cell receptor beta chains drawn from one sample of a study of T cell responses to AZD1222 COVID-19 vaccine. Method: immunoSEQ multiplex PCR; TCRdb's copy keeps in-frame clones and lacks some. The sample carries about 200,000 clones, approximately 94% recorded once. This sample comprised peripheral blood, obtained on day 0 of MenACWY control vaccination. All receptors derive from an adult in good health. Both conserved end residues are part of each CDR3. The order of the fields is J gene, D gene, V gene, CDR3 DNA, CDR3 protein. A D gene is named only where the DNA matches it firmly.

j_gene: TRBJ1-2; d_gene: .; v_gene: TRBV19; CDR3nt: TGTGCCAGTAGTAAAGAGGGGGGCGGCTACACCTTC; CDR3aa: CASSKEGGGYTF
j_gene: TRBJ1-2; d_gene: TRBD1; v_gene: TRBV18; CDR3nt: TGTGCCAGCTCACCCGGACAGGGTAAAAATGGCTACACCTTC; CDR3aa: CASSPGQGKNGYTF
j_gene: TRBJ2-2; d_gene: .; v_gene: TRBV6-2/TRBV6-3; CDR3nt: TGTGCCAGCAGTTACAGAGCTAACACCGGGGAGCTGTTTTTT; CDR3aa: CASSYRANTGELFF
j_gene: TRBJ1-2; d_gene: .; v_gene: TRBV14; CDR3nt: TGTGCCAGCAGCCAAGCCGGGATTCGGGACTATGGCTACACCTTC; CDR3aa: CASSQAGIRDYGYTF
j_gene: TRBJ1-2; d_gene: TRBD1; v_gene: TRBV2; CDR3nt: TGTGCCAGCAGTGTACTTTTAAGGCGACAGGGGAGTACTGGCTACACCTTC; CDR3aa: CASSVLLRRQGSTGYTF
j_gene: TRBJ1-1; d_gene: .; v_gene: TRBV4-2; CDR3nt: TGTGCCAGCAGCCAAGGCGGCAGGGTGGCTGAAGCTTTCTTT; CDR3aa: CASSQGGRVAEAFF
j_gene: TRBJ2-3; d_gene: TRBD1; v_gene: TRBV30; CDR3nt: TGTGCCTGGAGTGTACGGGGACAGGACACAGATACGCAGTATTTT; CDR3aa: CAWSVRGQDTDTQYF
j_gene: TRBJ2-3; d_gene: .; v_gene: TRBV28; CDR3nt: TGTGCCAGCAGCGATAGGGATACGCAGTATTTT; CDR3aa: CASSDRDTQYF
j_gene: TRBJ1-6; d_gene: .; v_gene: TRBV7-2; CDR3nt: TGTGCCAGCAGCTTGGGACCGTCGACTGACTCACCCCTCCACTTT; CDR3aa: CASSLGPSTDSPLHF
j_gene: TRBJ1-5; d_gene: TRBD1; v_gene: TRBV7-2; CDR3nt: TGTGCCAGCAGCACCGGGACAGGGGGTTATCAGCCCCAGCATTTT; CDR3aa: CASSTGTGGYQPQHF
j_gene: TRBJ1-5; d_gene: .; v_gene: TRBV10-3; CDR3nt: TGTGCCATCAGTCCCTCCGCAAGAGATCAGCCCCAGCATTTT; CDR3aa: CAISPSARDQPQHF
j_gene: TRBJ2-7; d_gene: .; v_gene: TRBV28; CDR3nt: TGTGCCTCCAGGCAGGGGTCCTACGAGCAGTACTTC; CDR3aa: CASRQGSYEQYF